The next 19 T cell receptor beta chains were all read from a single sample in a study of T cells after yellow fever vaccination (dated 2019 in TCRdb). Library method: 5' RACE. The reads were generated on an Illumina HiSeq 2500. TCRdb trimmed public reads at Q25 via fastp, called clones via MiXCR and kept in-frame beta chains. All rows with the same CDR3 protein become a single entry with the most common DNA and genes. This sample lists fewer than 85,000 distinct CDR3 sequences; approximately 7.5% were detected once. The leading ten clones occupy roughly two fifths of the sample. The sample's treatment or condition label, decoded: live attenuated yellow fever vaccine strain. The specimen was CD8+ T cells sorted from PBMCs, collected on the day of the yellow fever booster vaccination. The receptors originated from a man aged 25 to 40 who received the YFV17D yellow fever vaccine.

Many counts were recorded for this clonotype. The chain links TRBV27 to TRBJ2-4; TRBD2 agrees at 7 bases. Germline CDR1 and CDR2: MNHEY and SMNVEV (reference sequence). Unmatched junction bases numbered 6, after V lost 3 bases and J lost 10 bases. CDR3 length equals 13 residues. CDR3 in amino acids: CASSFGRIGIQYF. DNA of the CDR3: TGTGCCAGCAGTTTCGGGAGGATCGGGATTCAGTACTTC.

The chain uses TRBV20-1 and TRBJ2-5; 7 positions agree with TRBD2. V lost 0 bases, J lost 2 bases, and 12 bases stayed unmatched. The CDR3 loop spans 17 amino acids. Germline V gives CDR1 DFQATT, CDR2 SNEGSKA (reference sequence). CDR3 sequence: CSARDLLAEAAQETQYF. DNA of the CDR3: TGCAGTGCTAGAGATTTGCTAGCGGAGGCCGCGCAAGAGACCCAGTACTTC.

This clonotype was counted only a few times. CDR3 DNA sequence: TGCAGCGGGCGGGACAATGAGCAGTTCTTC. It encodes CSGRDNEQFF. V and J are TRBV29-1 and TRBJ2-1; weak D call: TRBD2 (5 bases). Trimming removed 7 bases at V and 5 bases at J, with 6 bases between. The germline V gene encodes CDR1 SQVTM and CDR2 ANQGSEA. The CDR3 consists of 10 residues.

The chain combines TRBV10-1 with TRBJ2-5, with D perhaps assigned TRBD1 or TRBD2 (5 bases each). The germline V and J ends were trimmed by 6 bases and 5 bases, with 19 bases remaining between them. The length of the CDR3 is 15 residues. Germline assignment: CDR1 WNHNN and CDR2 SYGVQD (reference sequence). In nucleotides, the CDR3 is TGCGCCAGCAGAAGGGACCTCTCGCCCGGGGAGACCCAGTACTTC. This translates into CASRRDLSPGETQYF.

This clonotype occurred a few times. The chain has TRBV4-1 and TRBJ2-3; TRBD2 agrees at 11 bases. The CDR3 is 15 residues long. Germline values: CDR1 MGHRA, CDR2 YSYEKL. V lost 1 base and J lost 7; bases outside the gene matches: 4. The CDR3 protein is CASSQVLAGANTQYF. The CDR3 region has the DNA TGCGCCAGCAGCCAAGTACTAGCGGGAGCAAATACGCAGTATTTT.

This clonotype turned up a few times. This chain connects TRBV4-2 to TRBJ2-3; 9 bases agree with TRBD1. Germline CDR1 is LGHNA and CDR2 is YNFKEQ. The CDR3 spans 18 residues. V trimming: 0 bases; J trimming: 6 bases; junction bases outside the gene matches: 13. The CDR3 nucleotides read TGTGCCAGCAGCCAAGACTTGCTGGACAGGGGACTCGGGGATACGCAGTATTTT. Its translation is CASSQDLLDRGLGDTQYF.

This clonotype was picked up a small number of times. V and J are TRBV15 and TRBJ2-2, with TRBD1 matching over 9 bases. V trimming: 3 bases; J trimming: 6 bases; junction bases outside the gene matches: 2. Germline assignment: CDR1 LNHNV and CDR2 YYDKDF (reference sequence). This CDR3 contains 14 residues. This CDR3 is CATSRDRGAGELFF. Written as DNA, the CDR3 is TGTGCCACCAGCAGGGACAGGGGTGCCGGGGAGCTGTTTTTT.

This clonotype was seen a few times. The chain has TRBV6-6 and TRBJ1-1; D is unclear. Looked up from germline, CDR1 is MNHNY and CDR2 is SVGAGI (reference sequence). The CDR3 has 12 amino acids. The V end was cut by 0 bases, the J end by 4 bases, with 3 bases between. The DNA of the CDR3 is TGTGCCAGCAGTTACTCGGCCACTGAAGCTTTCTTT. Translated: CASSYSATEAFF.

The sample holds many counts of this clonotype. The DNA of the CDR3 is TGTGCCAGCAGCTTAGTAGGCGGGGGGAATGAGCAGTTCTTC. Translated: CASSLVGGGNEQFF. The chain couples TRBV7-9 to TRBJ2-1, with TRBD2 matching over 8 bases. Germline V gene sequence: CDR1 SEHNR, CDR2 FQNEAQ (reference sequence). V was clipped by 1 base and J by 7 bases; unmatched bases: 3. The CDR3 length is 14 residues.

Only a few counts were recorded for this clonotype. V and J are TRBV14 and TRBJ2-2, with D perhaps TRBD2 (5 bases). V was trimmed by 0 bases and J by 6 bases, leaving 8 bases between them. CDR3 length: 14 residues. In germline, CDR1 is SGHDN, CDR2 FVKESK. CDR3 DNA: TGTGCCAGCAGCCAAGATCGGGAAGCCGGGGAGCTGTTTTTT. Amino acids: CASSQDREAGELFF.

Only a few counts were recorded for this clonotype. In DNA, the CDR3 is TGTGCCAGCAGTTTTCGAGGGAGCAGCACAGATACGCAGTATTTT. Amino acid sequence: CASSFRGSSTDTQYF. The chain joins TRBV6-5 to TRBJ2-3, with D tentatively TRBD2 (5 bases). The CDR3 sequence is 15 residues long. V dropped 4 bases and J dropped 0 bases, with 11 bases sitting between them. Germline CDR1 MNHEY, CDR2 SVGAGI.

CDR3: CASVAGSSWGEQYF. CDR3 in DNA: TGTGCCAGCGTAGCGGGATCCTCTTGGGGCGAGCAGTACTTC. The chain joins TRBV25-1 to TRBJ2-7; TRBD2 aligns across 8 bases. V was clipped by 8 bases and J by 6 bases; unmatched bases: 12. The germline CDR1 and CDR2 sequences are MGHDK and SYGVNS. CDR3 length: 14 residues.

This chain connects TRBV12-3 or TRBV12-4 to TRBJ2-2, with TRBD2 identical over 7 bases. Trimming removed 8 bases from V and 1 base from J; junction bases left unmatched: 7. This CDR3 spans 15 amino acids. CDR3: CASLPRGMNTGELFF. CDR3 DNA: TGTGCCAGCCTCCCGCGGGGGATGAACACCGGGGAGCTGTTTTTT.

As for this clonotype: The junction departs from germline at one end; a sequencing error may be responsible. The V call is TRBV27, the J call TRBJ1-5, with 8 bases identical to TRBD1. Germline CDR1 is MNHEY and CDR2 is SMNVEV (reference sequence). CDR3 length equals 16 residues. Written as DNA, the CDR3 is TGTGCCAGCAGTTTATCGGCGGCAGGGGGCAACCAGCCCCAGCATTTT. As protein: CASSLSAAGGNQPQHF.

The V call is TRBV12-3 or TRBV12-4, the J call TRBJ1-2, with 9 nucleotides matching TRBD1. V gave up 2 bases and J gave up 8 bases; unmatched junction bases: 12. This CDR3 has 16 residues. The CDR3 DNA reads TGTGCCAGCAGTTTACCCGGGTCCGGGACAGGGAACGGCTACACCTTC. The encoded protein is CASSLPGSGTGNGYTF.

This clonotype was observed a handful of times. The chain combines TRBV27 with TRBJ2-1; D uncertain. The germline V and J ends were trimmed by 6 bases and 5 bases, with 17 bases remaining between them. This CDR3 is built from 15 residues. Looked up from germline, CDR1 is MNHEY and CDR2 is SMNVEV (reference sequence). The CDR3 protein is CASSPGALPHNEQFF. The CDR3 DNA sequence: TGTGCCAGCAGCCCCGGCGCGCTCCCCCACAATGAGCAGTTCTTC.

This clonotype was found a few times. Written as DNA, the CDR3 is TGTGCCAGCGGGCAGACCGGGATTAATGAGCAGTTCTTC. It yields the protein CASGQTGINEQFF. The J gene is TRBJ2-1, the V gene TRBV2; tentative D call: TRBD2 (5 bases). The CDR3 is 13 residues long. Germline lookup yields CDR1 SNHLY and CDR2 FYNNEI. V was clipped by 8 bases and J by 7 bases, with 15 bases between them.

This clonotype has a count of ten or more. This chain joins TRBV7-2 and TRBJ2-7; D may match TRBD1 or TRBD2 (5 bases each). V lost 4 bases and J lost 4, with 14 bases in between. The CDR3 loop spans 14 amino acids. Per germline, CDR1 SGHTA and CDR2 FQGNSA. In DNA, the CDR3 is TGTGCCAGCAGCTCCTCGGGACGAAAGTACGAGCAGTACTTC. It yields the protein CASSSSGRKYEQYF.

The sample holds a few counts of this clonotype. This chain uses TRBV10-3 with TRBJ2-3; 8 nucleotides match TRBD2. J was trimmed by 4 bases and V by 0 bases; bases with no gene match: 12. Germline V CDR1 and CDR2: ENHRY, SYGVKD. The CDR3 is made up of 18 amino acids. The CDR3: CAISESGGSGSRPDTQYF. Written as DNA, the CDR3 is TGTGCCATCAGTGAGTCGGGTGGGAGCGGGAGTCGGCCAGATACGCAGTATTTT.